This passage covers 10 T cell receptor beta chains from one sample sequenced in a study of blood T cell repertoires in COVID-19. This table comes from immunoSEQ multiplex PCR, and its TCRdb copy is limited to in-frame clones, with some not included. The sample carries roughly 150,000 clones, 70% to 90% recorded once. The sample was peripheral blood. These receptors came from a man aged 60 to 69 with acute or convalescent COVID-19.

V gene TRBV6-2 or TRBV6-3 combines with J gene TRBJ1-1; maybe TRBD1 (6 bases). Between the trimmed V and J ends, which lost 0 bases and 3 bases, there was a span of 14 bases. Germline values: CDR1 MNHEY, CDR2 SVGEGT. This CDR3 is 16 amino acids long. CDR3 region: CASSYSKGGSHTEAFF. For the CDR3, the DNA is TGTGCCAGCAGTTACTCGAAAGGGGGATCGCACACTGAAGCTTTCTTT.

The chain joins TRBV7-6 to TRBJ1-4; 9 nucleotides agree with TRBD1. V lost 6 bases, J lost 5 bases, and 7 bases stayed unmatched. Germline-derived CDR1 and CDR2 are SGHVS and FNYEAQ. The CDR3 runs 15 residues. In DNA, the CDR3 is TGTGCCAGCAGACTCGGCGGGACAGGGAATGAAAAACTGTTTTTT. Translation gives CASRLGGTGNEKLFF.

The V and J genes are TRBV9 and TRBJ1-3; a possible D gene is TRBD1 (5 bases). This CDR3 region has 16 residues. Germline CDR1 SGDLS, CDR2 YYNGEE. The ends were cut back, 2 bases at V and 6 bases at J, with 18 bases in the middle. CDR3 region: CASSVATDKTQNTIYF. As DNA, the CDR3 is TGTGCCAGCAGCGTCGCGACAGACAAGACCCAAAACACCATATATTTT.

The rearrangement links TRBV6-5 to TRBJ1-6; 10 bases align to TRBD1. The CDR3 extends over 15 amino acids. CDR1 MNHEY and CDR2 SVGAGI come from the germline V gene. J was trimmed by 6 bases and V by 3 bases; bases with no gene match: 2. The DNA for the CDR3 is TGTGCCAGCAGTTATGACAGGGGGCTTAATTCACCCCTCCACTTT. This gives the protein CASSYDRGLNSPLHF.

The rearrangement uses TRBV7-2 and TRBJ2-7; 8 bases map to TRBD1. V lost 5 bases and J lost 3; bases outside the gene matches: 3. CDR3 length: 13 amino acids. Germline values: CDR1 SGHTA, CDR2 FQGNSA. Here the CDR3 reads CASSGQGGYEQYF. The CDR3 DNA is TGTGCCAGCAGCGGACAGGGAGGCTACGAGCAGTACTTC. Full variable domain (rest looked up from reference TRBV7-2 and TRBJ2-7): GAGVSQSPSNKVTEKGKDVELRCDPISGHTALYWYRQSLGQGLEFLIYFQGNSAPDKSGLPSDRFSAERTGGSVSTLTIQRTQQEDSAVYLCASSGQGGYEQYFGPGTRLTVT.

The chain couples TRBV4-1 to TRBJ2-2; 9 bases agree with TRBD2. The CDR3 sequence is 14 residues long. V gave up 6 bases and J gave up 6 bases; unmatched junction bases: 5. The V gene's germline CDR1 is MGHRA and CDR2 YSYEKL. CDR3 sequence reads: CASRVTSGAGELFF. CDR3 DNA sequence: TGCGCCAGCAGGGTGACTAGCGGCGCCGGGGAGCTGTTTTTT.

The DNA of the CDR3 is TGTGCCAGTAGCTATAGACAGGGTCTGGTAAATCAGCCCCAGCATTTT. Amino acids: CASSYRQGLVNQPQHF. This sequence joins TRBV19 and TRBJ1-5, with 7 positions matching TRBD1. Germline-derived CDR1 and CDR2 are LNHDA and SQIVND (reference sequence). V was clipped by 6 bases and J by 4 bases; unmatched bases: 12. The CDR3 covers 16 residues.

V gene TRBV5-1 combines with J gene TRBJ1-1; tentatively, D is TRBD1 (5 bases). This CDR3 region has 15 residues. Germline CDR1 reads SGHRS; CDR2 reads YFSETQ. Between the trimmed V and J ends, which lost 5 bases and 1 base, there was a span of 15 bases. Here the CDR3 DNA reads TGCGCCAGCAGTTGGCAGGGCCCCCCGAACACTGAAGCTTTCTTT. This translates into CASSWQGPPNTEAFF.

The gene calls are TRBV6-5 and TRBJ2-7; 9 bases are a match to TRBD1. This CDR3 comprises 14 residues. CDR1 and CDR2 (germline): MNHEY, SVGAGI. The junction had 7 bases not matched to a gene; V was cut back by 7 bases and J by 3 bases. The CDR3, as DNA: TGTGCCAGCAAATATCAGGACAGGGGCTACGAGCAGTACTTC. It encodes CASKYQDRGYEQYF.

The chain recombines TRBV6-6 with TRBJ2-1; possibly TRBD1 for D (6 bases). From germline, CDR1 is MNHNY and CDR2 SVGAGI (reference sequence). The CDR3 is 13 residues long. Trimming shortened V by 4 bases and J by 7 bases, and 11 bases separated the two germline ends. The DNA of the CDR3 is TGTGCCAGCAGTTCCTACGGACAGAATGAGCAGTTCTTC. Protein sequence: CASSSYGQNEQFF.